These T cell receptor beta chains were read from a single sample in a study of shared clonotypes between healthy human individuals. The assay was immunoSEQ multiplex PCR, and TCRdb's table has in-frame clones only and misses some. The sample includes nearly 600,000 clones, around 95% of them seen just once. The sample comprised naive CD8+ T cells sorted from blood. These receptors were obtained from a woman under 40 in good health. The CDR3 runs from the conserved cysteine through the conserved F or W. A D gene is named only where the DNA matches it firmly. Clone size is not always given. Where it is, it says once, few, many or a class for expanded clones.

clone_size d_call j_call v_call cdr3_aa cdr3_nt
. . TRBJ1-1 TRBV10-3 CAIRKGGEEVEAFF TGTGCCATCAGAAAGGGGGGAGAAGAGGTCGAAGCTTTCTTT
. . TRBJ2-7 TRBV19 CASSNRDSYEQYF TGTGCCAGTAGTAACAGAGACTCCTACGAGCAGTACTTC
. . TRBJ1-3 TRBV28 CASSSTILKRASSGNTIYF TGTGCCAGCAGTTCGACCATCTTGAAGAGGGCGAGCTCTGGAAACACCATATATTTT
. . TRBJ1-1 TRBV7-9 CASTSGKGTEAFF TGTGCCAGCACCTCCGGGAAGGGCACTGAAGCTTTCTTT
. TRBD1 TRBJ2-7 TRBV11-2 CASSPAAGQGYEQYF TGTGCCAGCAGCCCAGCGGCGGGACAGGGCTACGAGCAGTACTTC
. . TRBJ1-5 TRBV5-1 CASSLTGIDGQPQHF TGCGCCAGCAGCTTAACAGGGATCGATGGTCAGCCCCAGCATTTT
. TRBD2 TRBJ2-1 TRBV6-1 CASSEVAGGYNEQFF TGTGCCAGCAGTGAAGTAGCGGGAGGGTACAATGAGCAGTTCTTC
. TRBD1 TRBJ2-7 TRBV15 CATSSGTESYEQYF TGTGCCACCAGCAGCGGGACAGAGTCCTACGAGCAGTACTTC
. TRBD2 TRBJ2-1 TRBV6-5 CASSYGLAGVHEQFF TGTGCCAGCAGTTATGGCCTAGCGGGAGTCCATGAGCAGTTCTTC
once TRBD2 TRBJ2-4 TRBV7-9 CASSSTSEIHKNIQYF TGTGCCAGCAGCTCAACTAGCGAGATCCATAAAAACATTCAGTACTTC
. . TRBJ2-7 TRBV12-1 CASSSLAGPRLEQYF TGTGCCAGCAGCTCCCTGGCCGGACCGAGGCTCGAGCAGTACTTC
. . TRBJ2-2 TRBV28 CASSFMTENTGELFF TGTGCCAGCAGTTTTATGACAGAGAACACCGGGGAGCTGTTTTTT
once . TRBJ2-3 TRBV4-2 CASSPLGVDTQYF TGTGCCAGCAGCCCCCTGGGGGTAGATACGCAGTATTTT
. TRBD1 TRBJ1-2 TRBV11-2 CASRSGRGLDYGYTF TGTGCCAGCAGGTCCGGAAGGGGGCTGGACTATGGCTACACCTTC
. . TRBJ2-5 TRBV7-8 CASSFGVAAIVGTQYF TGTGCCAGCAGCTTCGGGGTAGCGGCCATCGTAGGGACCCAGTACTTC
. TRBD2 TRBJ2-1 TRBV30 CAWSVLAGDEQFF TGTGCCTGGAGTGTACTAGCGGGAGATGAGCAGTTCTTC
. . TRBJ2-7 TRBV7-9 CASSSTGTRSSYEQYF TGTGCCAGCAGCTCAACCGGGACTCGGAGCTCCTACGAGCAGTACTTC
. TRBD1 TRBJ2-2 TRBV28 CASRWTGSPTGELFF TGTGCCAGCAGATGGACAGGGTCGCCCACCGGGGAGCTGTTTTTT
. TRBD2 TRBJ2-7 TRBV10-1 CASSGGTSGYEQYF TGCGCCAGCAGTGGAGGGACTAGCGGCTACGAGCAGTACTTC
. . TRBJ2-7 TRBV7-8 CASSLIEDYEQYF TGTGCCAGCAGCTTAATTGAGGACTACGAGCAGTACTTC
. . TRBJ1-4 TRBV2 CASSPEGATNEKLFF TGTGCCAGCAGTCCGGAGGGCGCAACTAATGAAAAACTGTTTTTT
. . TRBJ2-7 TRBV2 CASSDYPYEQYF TGTGCCAGCAGTGATTATCCCTACGAGCAGTACTTC
. . TRBJ2-1 TRBV19 CASSIVGASEQFF TGTGCCAGTAGTATAGTTGGGGCTAGCGAGCAGTTCTTC
. . TRBJ2-7 TRBV10-1 CASSSTGSLPHEQYF TGCGCCAGCAGCTCAACAGGTTCTCTACCTCACGAGCAGTACTTC
. TRBD1 TRBJ1-2 TRBV15 CATSKPGQGNYGYTF TGTGCCACCAGCAAACCGGGACAGGGGAACTATGGCTACACCTTC
. TRBD2 TRBJ2-1 TRBV7-8 CASSMRTSGRYNEQFF TGTGCCAGCAGCATGAGGACTAGCGGGAGGTACAATGAGCAGTTCTTC
. TRBD2 TRBJ2-4 TRBV27 CASSSQMGTSIQYF TGTGCCAGCAGCTCCCAGATGGGGACTAGCATTCAGTACTTC
. . TRBJ1-1 TRBV5-6 CASSPGITEAFF TGTGCCAGCAGCCCTGGGATCACTGAAGCTTTCTTT
. . TRBJ2-1 TRBV2 CASSEGMTGWDNEQFF TGTGCCAGCAGTGAAGGGATGACTGGGTGGGACAATGAGCAGTTCTTC
. . TRBJ2-7 TRBV27 CASSVSGHYAYEQYF TGTGCCAGCAGTGTCTCGGGACACTATGCCTACGAGCAGTACTTC
. TRBD2 TRBJ2-1 TRBV6-5 CASSHTSGTLNEQFF TGTGCCAGCAGCCATACTAGCGGGACGCTTAATGAGCAGTTCTTC
. TRBD2 TRBJ2-1 TRBV28 CASSLHRGDYDDEQFF TGTGCCAGCAGTCTCCACCGGGGGGACTATGATGATGAGCAGTTCTTC
. TRBD1 TRBJ2-6 TRBV7-9 CASSLAEQGEVLTF TGTGCCAGCAGCTTAGCGGAGCAGGGGGAGGTCCTGACTTTC
. TRBD2 TRBJ2-5 TRBV13 CASSPRLAGVVETQYF TGTGCCAGCAGCCCCCGACTAGCGGGAGTGGTGGAGACCCAGTACTTC
once TRBD1 TRBJ2-7 TRBV6-6 CASSMGGQGLYEQYF TGTGCCAGTTCCATGGGGGGACAGGGGTTATACGAGCAGTACTTC
few . TRBJ2-4 TRBV4-1 CASSQDTGIQYF TGCGCCAGCAGCCAAGACACTGGCATTCAGTACTTC
once . TRBJ2-2 TRBV13 CASSLKMDFPGTGELFF TGTGCCAGCAGCTTAAAAATGGACTTCCCGGGGACCGGGGAGCTGTTTTTT
. . TRBJ2-1 TRBV28 CASSLVLVNLNEQFF TGTGCCAGCAGTTTGGTCCTAGTCAACCTCAATGAGCAGTTCTTC
once . TRBJ1-1 TRBV9 CASSTGPNTEAFF TGTGCCAGCAGCACGGGTCCGAACACTGAAGCTTTCTTT
. TRBD2 TRBJ2-7 TRBV13 CASSLEERDVHEQYF TGTGCCAGCAGCTTAGAAGAGCGGGATGTTCACGAGCAGTACTTC
. . TRBJ1-5 TRBV7-8 CASSLGRPDQPQHF TGTGCCAGCAGCTTAGGCAGGCCGGATCAGCCCCAGCATTTT
. . TRBJ2-5 TRBV5-6 CASSSFQETQYF TGTGCCAGCAGCTCCTTCCAAGAGACCCAGTACTTC
. . TRBJ2-7 TRBV27 CASSPGDHSYEQYF TGTGCCAGCAGTCCGGGGGACCACTCCTACGAGCAGTACTTC
. TRBD1 TRBJ1-5 TRBV27 CASSVGQGAFQPQHF TGTGCCAGCAGTGTCGGACAGGGGGCATTTCAGCCCCAGCATTTT